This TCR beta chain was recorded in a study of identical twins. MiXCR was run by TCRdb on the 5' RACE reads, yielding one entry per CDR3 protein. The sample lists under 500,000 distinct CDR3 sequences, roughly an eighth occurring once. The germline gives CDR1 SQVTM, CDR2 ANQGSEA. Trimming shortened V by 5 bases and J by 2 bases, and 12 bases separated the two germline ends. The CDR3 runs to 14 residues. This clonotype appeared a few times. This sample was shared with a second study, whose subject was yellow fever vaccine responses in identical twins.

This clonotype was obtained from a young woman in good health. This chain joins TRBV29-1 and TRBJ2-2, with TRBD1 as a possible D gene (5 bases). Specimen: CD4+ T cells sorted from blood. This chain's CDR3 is CSVPREINTGELFF. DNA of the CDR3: TGCAGCGTTCCCAGGGAAATAAACACCGGGGAGCTGTTTTTT.